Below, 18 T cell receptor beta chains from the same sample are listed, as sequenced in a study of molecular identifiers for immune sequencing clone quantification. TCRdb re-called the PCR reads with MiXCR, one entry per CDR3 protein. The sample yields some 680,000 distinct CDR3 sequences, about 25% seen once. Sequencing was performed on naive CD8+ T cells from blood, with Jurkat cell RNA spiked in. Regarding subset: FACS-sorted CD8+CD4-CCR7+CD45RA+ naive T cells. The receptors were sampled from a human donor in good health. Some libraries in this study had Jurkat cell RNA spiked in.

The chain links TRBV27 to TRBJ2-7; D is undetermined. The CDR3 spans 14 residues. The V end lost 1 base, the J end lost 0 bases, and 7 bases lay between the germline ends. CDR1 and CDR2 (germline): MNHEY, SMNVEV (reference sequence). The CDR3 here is CASSLLPLSYEQYF. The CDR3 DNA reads TGTGCCAGCAGTTTATTGCCCCTCTCCTACGAGCAGTACTTC.

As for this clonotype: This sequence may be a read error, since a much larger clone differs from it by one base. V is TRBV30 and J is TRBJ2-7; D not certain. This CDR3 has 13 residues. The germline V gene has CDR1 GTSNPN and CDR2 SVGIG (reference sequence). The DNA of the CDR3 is TGTGCTTCGATGGAAGTTTCCGTGGGCGAGCAGTACTTC. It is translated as CASMEVSVGEQYF.

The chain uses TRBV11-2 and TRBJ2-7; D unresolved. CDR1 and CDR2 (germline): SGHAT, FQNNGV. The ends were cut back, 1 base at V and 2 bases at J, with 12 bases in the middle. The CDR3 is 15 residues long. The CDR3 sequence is CASSLGPRRTYEQYF. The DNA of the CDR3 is TGTGCCAGCAGCTTAGGACCGCGCCGCACCTACGAGCAGTACTTC.

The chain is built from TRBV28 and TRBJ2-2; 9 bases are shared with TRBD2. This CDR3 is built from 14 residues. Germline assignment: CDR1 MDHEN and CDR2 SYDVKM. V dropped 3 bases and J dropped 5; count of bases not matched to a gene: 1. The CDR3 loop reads CASSFLAGTGELFF. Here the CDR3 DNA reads TGTGCCAGCAGTTTTCTAGCGGGAACCGGGGAGCTGTTTTTT.

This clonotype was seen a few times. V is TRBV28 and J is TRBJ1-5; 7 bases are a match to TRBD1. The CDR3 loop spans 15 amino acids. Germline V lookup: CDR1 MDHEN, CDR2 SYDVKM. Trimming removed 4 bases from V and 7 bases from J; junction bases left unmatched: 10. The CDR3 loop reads CASSSDREVGQPQHF. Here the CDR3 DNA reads TGTGCCAGCAGTTCCGACAGGGAAGTTGGACAGCCCCAGCATTTT.

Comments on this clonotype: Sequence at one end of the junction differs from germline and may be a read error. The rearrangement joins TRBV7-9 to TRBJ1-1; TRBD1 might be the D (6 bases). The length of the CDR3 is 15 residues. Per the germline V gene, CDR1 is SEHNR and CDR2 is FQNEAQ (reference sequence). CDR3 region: CASSLLQGLNTAAFF. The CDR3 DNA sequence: TGTGCCAGCAGCTTATTACAGGGCCTGAACACTGCAGCTTTCTTT.

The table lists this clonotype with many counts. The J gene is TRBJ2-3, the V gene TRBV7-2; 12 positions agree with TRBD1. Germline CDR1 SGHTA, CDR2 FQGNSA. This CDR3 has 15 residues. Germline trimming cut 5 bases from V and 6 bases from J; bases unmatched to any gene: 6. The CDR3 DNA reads TGTGCCAGCAGCACGGGACAGGGGGCACTTGATACGCAGTATTTT. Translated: CASSTGQGALDTQYF.

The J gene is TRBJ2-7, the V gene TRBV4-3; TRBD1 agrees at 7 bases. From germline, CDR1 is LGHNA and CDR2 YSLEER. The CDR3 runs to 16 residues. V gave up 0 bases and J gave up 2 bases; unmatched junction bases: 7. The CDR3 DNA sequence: TGCGCCAGCAGCCAAGATCGGTCCCAGGGGGCCTACGAGCAGTACTTC. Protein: CASSQDRSQGAYEQYF.

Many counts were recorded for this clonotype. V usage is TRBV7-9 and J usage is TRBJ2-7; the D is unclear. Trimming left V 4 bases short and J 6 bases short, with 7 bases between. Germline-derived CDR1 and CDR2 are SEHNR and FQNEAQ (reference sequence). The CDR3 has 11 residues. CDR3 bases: TGTGCCAGCAGCTCCACATCCGAGCAGTACTTC. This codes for CASSSTSEQYF. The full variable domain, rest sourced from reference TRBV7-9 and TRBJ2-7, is DTGVSQNPRHKITKRGQNVTFRCDPISEHNRLYWYRQTLGQGPEFLTYFQNEAQLEKSRLLSDRFSAERPKGSFSTLEIQRTEQGDSAMYLCASSSTSEQYFGPGTRLTVT.

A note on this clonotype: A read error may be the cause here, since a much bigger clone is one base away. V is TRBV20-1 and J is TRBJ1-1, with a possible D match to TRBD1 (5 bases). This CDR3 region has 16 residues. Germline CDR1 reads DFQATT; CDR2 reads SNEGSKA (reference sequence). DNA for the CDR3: TGCAGTGCTAGAGATCATGGGGGAACCATGAACATTGAAGCTTTCTTT. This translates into CSARDHGGTMNIEAFF.

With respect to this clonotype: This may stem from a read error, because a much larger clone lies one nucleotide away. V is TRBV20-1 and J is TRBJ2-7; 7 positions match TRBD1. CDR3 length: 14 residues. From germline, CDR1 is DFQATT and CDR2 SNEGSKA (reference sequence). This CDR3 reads CSADTGTEAYEQCF. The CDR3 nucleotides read TGCAGTGCTGACACCGGGACAGAGGCCTACGAGCAGTGCTTC.

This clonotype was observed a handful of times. CDR3 region: CASSPGWGSSYNEQFF. The CDR3, as DNA: TGCGCCAGCAGCCCGGGGTGGGGGTCGTCCTACAATGAGCAGTTCTTC. The chain couples TRBV4-3 to TRBJ2-1; D may match TRBD1 or TRBD2 (5 bases each). This CDR3 contains 16 residues. V was trimmed by 4 bases and J by 1 base, leaving 14 bases between them. Germline V gene lookup returns CDR1 LGHNA and CDR2 YSLEER.

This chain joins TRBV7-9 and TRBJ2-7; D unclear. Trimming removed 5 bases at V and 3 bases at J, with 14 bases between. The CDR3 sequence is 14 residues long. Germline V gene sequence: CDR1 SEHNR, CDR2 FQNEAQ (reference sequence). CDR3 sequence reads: CASSPNEEVYEQYF. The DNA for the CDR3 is TGTGCCAGCAGCCCTAATGAGGAAGTCTACGAGCAGTACTTC.

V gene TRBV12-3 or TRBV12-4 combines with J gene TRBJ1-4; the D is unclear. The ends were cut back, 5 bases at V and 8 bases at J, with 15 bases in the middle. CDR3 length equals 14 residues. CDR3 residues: CASSNGMIDEKLFF. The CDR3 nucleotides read TGTGCCAGCAGTAACGGGATGATTGACGAAAAACTGTTTTTT.

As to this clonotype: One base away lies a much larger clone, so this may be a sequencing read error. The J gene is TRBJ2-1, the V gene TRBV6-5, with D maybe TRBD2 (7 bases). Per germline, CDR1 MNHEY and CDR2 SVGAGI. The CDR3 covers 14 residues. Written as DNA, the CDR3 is TGTGCCAGCGGTTACGGACTAGGGGGCAATGAGCAGTTCTTC. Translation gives CASGYGLGGNEQFF.

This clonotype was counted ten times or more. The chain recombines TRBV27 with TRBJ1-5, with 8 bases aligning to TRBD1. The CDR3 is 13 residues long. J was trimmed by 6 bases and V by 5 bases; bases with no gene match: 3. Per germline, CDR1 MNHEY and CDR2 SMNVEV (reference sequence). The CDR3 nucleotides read TGTGCCAGCAGTCCACAGGGGGTTCAGCCCCAGCATTTT. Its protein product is CASSPQGVQPQHF.

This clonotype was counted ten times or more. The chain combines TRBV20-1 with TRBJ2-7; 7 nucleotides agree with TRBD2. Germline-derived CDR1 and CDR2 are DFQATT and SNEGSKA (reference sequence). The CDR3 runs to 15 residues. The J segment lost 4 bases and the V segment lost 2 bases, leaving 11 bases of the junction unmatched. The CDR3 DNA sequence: TGCAGTGCTAGAACGCCACTAGCGTCGGGTTACGAGCAGTACTTC. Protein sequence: CSARTPLASGYEQYF.

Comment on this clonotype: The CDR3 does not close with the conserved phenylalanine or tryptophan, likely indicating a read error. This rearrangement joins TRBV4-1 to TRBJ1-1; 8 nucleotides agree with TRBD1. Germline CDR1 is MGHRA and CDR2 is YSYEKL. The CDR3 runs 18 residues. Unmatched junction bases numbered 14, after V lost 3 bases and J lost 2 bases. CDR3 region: CASSQKPPRDRLNTEAFL. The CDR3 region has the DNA TGCGCCAGCAGCCAGAAGCCGCCCCGGGACAGGCTTAACACTGAAGCTTTCTTA.